This T cell receptor beta chain was recorded in a study of shared clonotypes between healthy human individuals. At the level of the study: Per donor, three plates held CD4 naive cells, three held CD4 memory, two held CD8 naive and one held CD8 memory. General study findings and limits: Non-shared clonotypes had lower generation probabilities than those shared by all four donors.

On this clone: Its antigen is as yet unknown.

Repertoires were generated with immunoSEQ multiplex PCR, while TCRdb's copy carries only in-frame clones and drops some. The table includes millions of clones, roughly nine tenths detected once. Donation came from healthy HIV-negative adults that had no recent acute infections or vaccinations. The sequenced sample consisted of naive CD4+ T cells sorted from blood. This sample's subset: CD45RA+ positively selected. This TCR was sampled from a man aged 18 to 30 in good health.

The CDR3 coding sequence is TGTGCCAGCTCACCATCGGCTAGCGGGGACTGGAAGACCCAGTACTTC. Its protein product is CASSPSASGDWKTQYF. This sequence joins TRBV18 and TRBJ2-5; 9 bases match TRBD2. The CDR3 has 16 residues. Germline V CDR1 and CDR2: KGHSH, LQKENI. The V and J ends lost 2 bases and 6 bases, in that order; junction bases with no gene match: 10. The whole variable domain, filled in from reference TRBV18 and TRBJ2-5, reads NAGVMQNPRHLVRRRGQEARLRCSPMKGHSHVYWYRQLPEEGLKFMVYLQKENIIDESGMPKERFSAEFPKEGPSILRIQQVVRGDSAAYFCASSPSASGDWKTQYFGPGTRLLVL.